Listed below are T cell receptor beta chains from one sample, sequenced in a study of T-cell reconstitution after alpha-beta-depleted transplantation in children. TCRdb fed the PCR reads into MiXCR, producing one record per CDR3 protein. The sample holds approximately 400,000 distinct CDR3 sequences, 9.5% to 13% seen once. This sample comprised PBMCs from the stem cell graft donor, obtained from the stem cell graft. The receptors were sampled from a human donor who donated a stem cell graft to a child with acute myeloid leukemia. Both conserved end residues are part of each CDR3. Each record gives: V gene, clone size, D gene, J gene, CDR3 DNA, CDR3 protein. D genes are given only for firm matches. Clone size is stated in some rows and not others, as once, few, many or a class when expanded.

>TRBV7-2|few|.|TRBJ1-1
TGTGCCAGCAGCTTTAAGTTCGGAGACACTGAAGCTTTCTTT
CASSFKFGDTEAFF
>TRBV7-6|many|TRBD2|TRBJ2-3
TGTGCCAGCAGCTCCTTAGCGGGAGGTCCCACAGATACGCAGTATTTT
CASSSLAGGPTDTQYF
>TRBV20-1|.|.|TRBJ2-5
TGCAGTGCTAGAGCCCCAGGGGATGGGACCCAGTACTTC
CSARAPGDGTQYF
>TRBV14|.|.|TRBJ2-1
TGTGCCAGCAGCCGAGGCGGCTCCAATGAGCAGTTCTTC
CASSRGGSNEQFF
>TRBV21-1|.|.|TRBJ2-7
TGTGCCAGCAGCAAAGTTTGCGAGCAGTACTTC
CASSKVCEQYF
>TRBV4-1|.|TRBD2|TRBJ2-7
TGCGCCAGCAGCCAGATGCACGGGCTTGGGACTAGCGGGAGTGGGTCCTACGAGCAGTACTTC
CASSQMHGLGTSGSGSYEQYF
>TRBV20-1|.|.|TRBJ2-3
TGCAGTGCTCCCCGCCCCCTGGTCGCAGATACGCAGTATTTT
CSAPRPLVADTQYF
>TRBV9|few|TRBD1|TRBJ2-1
TGTGCCAGCAGCGTAAGAACAGGGGGTCATGAGCAGTTCTTC
CASSVRTGGHEQFF
>TRBV20-1|.|TRBD1|TRBJ2-7
TGCAGTGCTAGAAGACAGGGGGTTTACGAGCAGTACTTC
CSARRQGVYEQYF
>TRBV2|.|.|TRBJ2-2
TGTGCCAGCAGTGACGGCTACACCGGGGAGCTGTTTTTT
CASSDGYTGELFF
>TRBV6-1|few|.|TRBJ2-1
TGTGCCAGCAGTGCAAGCGGGTGGGCTGGAGAGCAGTTCTTC
CASSASGWAGEQFF
>TRBV7-3|.|.|TRBJ2-7
TGTGCCAGCAGCTTAACAGGGAAATCCTACGAGCAGTACTTC
CASSLTGKSYEQYF
>TRBV7-2|.|TRBD1|TRBJ1-4
TGTGCCAGCAGCGTCGGGACAGGGGGCTTTGAAAAACTGTTTTTT
CASSVGTGGFEKLFF
>TRBV9|.|TRBD2|TRBJ2-7
TGTGCCAGCAGCGTAGGGGGGACTAGTATGTACGACCAGTACTTC
CASSVGGTSMYDQYF
>TRBV7-8|.|.|TRBJ2-1
TGTACCAGCAGCTTGCAGGGGAGGGAGAATGAGCAGTTCTTC
CTSSLQGRENEQFF
>TRBV7-2|.|.|TRBJ2-6
TGTGCCAGCAGCTTATCGCGATGGGCGTCAGGGGCCAACGTCCTGACTTTC
CASSLSRWASGANVLTF
>TRBV10-2|few|.|TRBJ2-3
TGCGCCAGCAGAGAGGGGTCATGGACGGATACGCAGTATTTT
CASREGSWTDTQYF
>TRBV12-3/TRBV12-4|many|TRBD1|TRBJ1-2
TGTGCCAGCAGTTTAGTCTCGGCAGGGGGTGGCTACACCTTC
CASSLVSAGGGYTF
>TRBV20-1|many|TRBD1|TRBJ2-3
TGCAGTGCCCCCGGGACAGGGACAGATACGCAGTATTTT
CSAPGTGTDTQYF
>TRBV20-1|few|.|TRBJ1-4
TGCAGTGCTAGACGCGGGTCGTCTAATGAAAAACTGTTTTTT
CSARRGSSNEKLFF